This TCR beta chain appears in the sequencing data of a study of control samples from healthy donors and cancer patients. This clone was seen a single time. Libraries were prepared by immunoSEQ multiplex PCR; TCRdb keeps only in-frame clonotypes and omits some of them. The table lists under 200,000 clones, roughly 94% of them singletons. CDR1 MNHEY and CDR2 SVGEGT come from the germline V gene. The length of the CDR3 is 13 residues. V lost 2 bases and J 2 bases, leaving 7 bases between the germline ends. This TCR was recovered from a woman in her 40s in good health. The specimen was blood. This sequence joins TRBV6-2 or TRBV6-3 and TRBJ2-7; perhaps D is TRBD1 or TRBD2 (6 bases each). The DNA of the CDR3 is TGTGCCAGCAGTTACGGGGGGCCCTACGAGCAGTACTTC. This encodes CASSYGGPYEQYF.